This T cell receptor beta chain derives from a study of OX40 agonist ivuxolimab in advanced cancers. For the study at large: Earlier anti-PD-1, anti-PD-L1 or anti-CTLA-4 therapy was permitted; about 38% had received some. Study observations and caveats: At 0.1 to 3.0 mg/kg, clonal expansion of CD4+ and CD8+ blood T cells had occurred by week 6. Specificity for antigen went undetermined in the expanded peripheral T cells.

From germline, CDR1 is WSHSY and CDR2 SAAADI. V lost 6 bases and J 0 bases, leaving 15 bases between the germline ends. The CDR3 contains 15 residues. Details on this clone: Its specificity is unknown.

The table came from immunoSEQ multiplex PCR; TCRdb's copy has only in-frame clones and leaves some out. The repertoire consists of roughly 38,000 clones, with roughly 82% occurring once and the leading ten covering about 2%. The rearrangement joins TRBV10-2 to TRBJ2-7; D is possibly TRBD2 (5 bases). The sequencing here drew on CD4+ or CD8+ T cells sorted from blood, taken in a trial of the OX40 agonist ivuxolimab. The clonotype comes from an adult with an advanced solid tumor such as melanoma, head and neck, liver or kidney cancer. CDR3 region: CASRISRLNSYEQYF. CDR3 coding DNA: TGCGCCAGCAGGATTTCCCGACTAAACTCCTACGAGCAGTACTTC.